One and the same sample provided the 8 T cell receptor beta chains below, sequenced in a study of shared clonotypes between healthy human individuals. TCRdb's table, derived via immunoSEQ multiplex PCR, lists solely in-frame clones and lacks some. The data contain some 800,000 clones, about 92% of them singletons. The naive CD8 population came from CD45RO-negative cells selected for CCR7, without terminally differentiated effector memory CD45RA+ cells. The sample taken for sequencing was naive CD8+ T cells sorted from blood. These receptors came from a man aged 25-40 years in good health.

V and J are TRBV14 and TRBJ2-3, with TRBD2 matching 12 bases. The CDR3 is 18 residues long. Germline values: CDR1 SGHDN, CDR2 FVKESK. V was pared by 4 bases and J by 6 bases, with 14 bases of the junction left unmatched. CDR3 nucleotide sequence: TGTGCCAGCAGCCCATCTCTAGCGGGAGGGCCCGCGAGGGATACGCAGTATTTT. Translating gives CASSPSLAGGPARDTQYF.

The V call is TRBV7-9, the J call TRBJ1-1, with D uncertain. This CDR3 comprises 13 residues. V lost 7 bases, J lost 1 base, and 10 bases lay in between. CDR1 is SEHNR, CDR2 FQNEAQ, per germline (reference sequence). CDR3 sequence (DNA): TGTGCCAGCACCCGGAAACAGAACACTGAAGCTTTCTTT. Residues: CASTRKQNTEAFF.

The rearrangement joins TRBV19 to TRBJ2-1; 10 nucleotides line up with TRBD2. The trim removed 4 bases at V and 6 bases at J, leaving 3 bases unmatched. The CDR3 spans 14 residues. Germline V lookup: CDR1 LNHDA, CDR2 SQIVND (reference sequence). The CDR3 loop is CASSSLAGVNEQFF. Here the CDR3 DNA reads TGTGCCAGTAGTAGTCTAGCGGGAGTCAATGAGCAGTTCTTC.

The rearrangement joins TRBV27 to TRBJ2-5; D gene ambiguous. Germline V gene sequence: CDR1 MNHEY, CDR2 SMNVEV (reference sequence). The CDR3 runs to 13 residues. V was shortened by 0 bases and J by 4 bases, with 6 bases between the two germline ends. CDR3 sequence reads: CASSLSSIETQYF. CDR3 sequence (DNA): TGTGCCAGCAGTTTATCATCGATAGAGACCCAGTACTTC.

The chain uses TRBV7-8 and TRBJ2-1, with D perhaps TRBD2 (5 bases). CDR3 size: 15 residues. Germline values: CDR1 SGHVS, CDR2 FQNEAQ. V was shortened by 2 bases and J by 5 bases, with 13 bases between the two germline ends. The CDR3 coding sequence is TGTGCCAGCAGCTTATTTACGGGATCTAACAATGAGCAGTTCTTC. It is translated as CASSLFTGSNNEQFF.

This clone occurred once. The rearrangement uses TRBV4-3 and TRBJ2-1, with 8 nucleotides matching TRBD2. CDR3 size: 14 residues. Germline lookup yields CDR1 LGHNA and CDR2 YSLEER. Losses at the gene ends were 2 bases for V and 7 bases for J; bases not matched to a gene: 4. The CDR3 region is CASSQWTSRNEQFF. DNA of the CDR3: TGCGCCAGCAGCCAATGGACTAGCAGGAATGAGCAGTTCTTC.

V and J are TRBV9 and TRBJ2-7, with 12 bases matching TRBD2. The J segment lost 5 bases and the V segment lost 3 bases, leaving 3 bases of the junction unmatched. Germline assignment: CDR1 SGDLS and CDR2 YYNGEE. The CDR3 covers 14 residues. CDR3 nucleotides: TGTGCCAGCAGCGCCCGACTAGCGGGAGACGAGCAGTACTTC. Its protein is CASSARLAGDEQYF.

The genes are TRBV7-9 and TRBJ1-5; D is possibly TRBD1 (5 bases). V was cut by 5 bases and J by 5 bases, with 16 bases left in between. Germline assignment: CDR1 SEHNR and CDR2 FQNEAQ (reference sequence). The CDR3 length is 15 residues. This CDR3 is CASSKLKGTDQPQHF. CDR3 coding DNA: TGTGCCAGCAGCAAGTTGAAAGGGACCGATCAGCCCCAGCATTTT.